The following is a T cell receptor beta chain sequence with its context. Its cognate antigen is unknown. The data were obtained in a study of identifying expanded T cells in peripheral blood. General study results and limits: Differentially abundant clones: around 1.2 between replicates, 16.4 at around 2 weeks, over 18 at four. Clone count variance between roughly two-week samples rose with total template count.

During the collection period, no donor immune events like infections were recorded. Here immunoSEQ multiplex PCR was the method, and the copy in TCRdb shows in-frame clones only, minus some. The table shows about 86,000 clones, with over 75% occurring only once. The receptor's source is a person aged 18 to 75 in good health. The sample was blood.

Written as DNA, the CDR3 is TGTGCTAGTACCCCGGGGGGCCCCCAAGAGACCCAGTACTTC. Translation: CASTPGGPQETQYF. The J gene is TRBJ2-5, the V gene TRBV12-5, with D tentatively TRBD2 (7 bases). Germline V gene sequence: CDR1 LGHNT, CDR2 FRNRAP. V lost 8 bases and J lost 1, with 14 bases in between. The CDR3 consists of 14 residues.